This passage covers 23 T cell receptor beta chains from one sample sequenced in a study of blood T cell repertoires in COVID-19. Sequenced by immunoSEQ multiplex PCR; TCRdb stores in-frame clones only, minus some. The table lists around 300,000 clones, approximately 83% of them singletons. The sequencing input was peripheral blood. The source is a human donor in a cohort sampled during active COVID-19.

The gene calls are TRBV3-1 (or the pseudogene TRBV3-2) and TRBJ1-3; D not certain. V lost 4 bases to trimming and J lost 1 base, with 26 bases between them. The CDR3 is 20 residues long. Germline CDR1 and CDR2: LGHDT and YNNKEL (reference sequence). The CDR3 reads CASSLRDRHSGVGSGNTIYF. For the CDR3, the DNA is TGTGCCAGCAGCCTGCGGGATCGGCACAGCGGAGTGGGGTCTGGAAACACCATATATTTT.

This chain joins TRBV7-9 and TRBJ2-5; no reliable D call. Looked up from germline, CDR1 is SEHNR and CDR2 is FQNEAQ (reference sequence). This CDR3 spans 13 amino acids. The V end lost 2 bases, the J end lost 2 bases, and 6 bases lay between the germline ends. The CDR3 coding sequence is TGTGCCAGCAGCTTATCTAAGCAAGAGACCCAGTACTTC. Translating it yields CASSLSKQETQYF.

J is TRBJ1-2 and V is TRBV4-3; D unresolved. Germline assignment: CDR1 LGHNA and CDR2 YSLEER. Trimming pared 0 bases from V and 7 bases from J, leaving 9 bases between. This CDR3 contains 13 residues. This CDR3 is CASSQEGGFGYTF. For the CDR3, the DNA is TGCGCCAGCAGCCAAGAAGGAGGGTTTGGCTACACCTTC.

The table lists this clone with a few counts. This chain joins TRBV28 and TRBJ1-2, with D unresolved. The CDR3 totals 17 residues. Looked up from germline, CDR1 is MDHEN and CDR2 is SYDVKM. The V gene lost 4 bases and the J gene lost 1 base, with 19 bases spanning the gap. CDR3 in DNA: TGTGCCAGCAGTTCCCGGGCGGGGTCAACCCGTAACTATGGCTACACCTTC. Its translation is CASSSRAGSTRNYGYTF.

The chain employs TRBV5-1 and TRBJ2-7; D ambiguous. Germline CDR1 is SGHRS and CDR2 is YFSETQ. The CDR3 is 14 residues long. V was pared by 0 bases and J by 2 bases, with 9 bases between. As DNA, the CDR3 is TGCGCCAGCAGCTTGGGGCTAGAACCCTACGAGCAGTACTTC. Translation: CASSLGLEPYEQYF.

This clone was found many times. V is TRBV19 and J is TRBJ2-3; D ambiguous. The CDR3 has 15 residues. Germline-derived CDR1 and CDR2 are LNHDA and SQIVND (reference sequence). The V gene lost 7 bases and the J gene lost 1 base, with 15 bases spanning the gap. The CDR3 sequence is CASTSSGLGTDTQYF. For the CDR3, the DNA is TGTGCCAGTACCTCGTCGGGTTTAGGCACAGATACGCAGTATTTT.

The chain recombines TRBV30 with TRBJ1-3; perhaps TRBD1 as D (6 bases). The germline gives CDR1 GTSNPN, CDR2 SVGIG (reference sequence). The V and J ends lost 5 bases and 7 bases respectively, with 12 bases between them. There are 12 residues in the CDR3. The CDR3 spells CAWDRGGNTIYF. For the CDR3, the DNA is TGTGCCTGGGACCGCGGGGGCAACACCATATATTTT. Based on the CDR3 plus reference TRBV30 and TRBJ1-3, the full variable domain is SQTIHQWPATLVQPVGSPLSLECTVEGTSNPNLYWYRQAAGRGLQLLFYSVGIGQISSEVPQNLSASRPQDRQFILSSKKLLLSDSGFYLCAWDRGGNTIYFGEGSWLTVV.

The rearrangement links TRBV21-1 to TRBJ2-3; the table names TRBD1, a call not compared with the DNA. TRBV21-1 constitutes a pseudogene. CDR3 length: 20 amino acids. CDR3 sequence: CASSKDGRDFPPAGTDTQYF. The CDR3, as DNA: TGTGCCAGCAGCAAAGATGGCAGGGATTTCCCCCCGGCCGGCACAGATACGCAGTATTTT.

The rearrangement uses TRBV18 and TRBJ2-3; tentatively, D is TRBD2 (5 bases). From germline, CDR1 is KGHSH and CDR2 LQKENI. The length of the CDR3 is 15 residues. The V gene lost 6 bases and the J gene lost 5 bases, with 18 bases spanning the gap. CDR3: CASSASAGKVDTQYF. CDR3 bases: TGTGCCAGCTCGGCATCGGCCGGGAAAGTAGATACGCAGTATTTT.

The sample holds many counts of this clone. This sequence joins TRBV30 and TRBJ1-2; a weak D match, TRBD1 (6 bases). CDR3 length equals 15 residues. Germline loops: CDR1 GTSNPN, CDR2 SVGIG (reference sequence). V was cut by 2 bases and J by 6 bases, with 19 bases left in between. This chain's CDR3 is CAWSPRGGRANGYTF. The CDR3 DNA reads as TGTGCCTGGAGTCCCCGGGGGGGGCGAGCGAATGGCTACACCTTC. Full variable domain (missing parts from reference TRBV30 and TRBJ1-2): SQTIHQWPATLVQPVGSPLSLECTVEGTSNPNLYWYRQAAGRGLQLLFYSVGIGQISSEVPQNLSASRPQDRQFILSSKKLLLSDSGFYLCAWSPRGGRANGYTFGSGTRLTVV.

The gene calls are TRBV28 and TRBJ1-2; D may be TRBD1 (5 bases). There are 13 residues in the CDR3. Trimming took 10 bases from V and 4 from J, leaving 16 bases between them. Germline loops: CDR1 MDHEN, CDR2 SYDVKM. The CDR3, as DNA: TGTGCCACCTACCGGGGAGGGGCCTATGGCTACACCTTC. Translated: CATYRGGAYGYTF.

This clone was found once. The chain has TRBV21-1 and TRBJ1-6; the table's D gene call, TRBD1, was not cross checked with the DNA. TRBV21-1 is an annotated pseudogene. The CDR3 has 16 residues. The CDR3 protein is CASRDTPRSYNSPLHF. In nucleotides, the CDR3 is TGTGCCAGCAGGGACACGCCGCGCTCCTATAATTCACCCCTCCACTTT.

This clone has more than one count but fewer than ten. This chain joins TRBV27 and TRBJ2-2; TRBD1 matches 10 bases. With 3 bases clipped from V and 1 base from J, the junction kept 5 bases outside the gene matches. In germline, CDR1 is MNHEY, CDR2 SMNVEV (reference sequence). The CDR3 runs to 17 residues. CDR3 region: CASSLRQGAGNTGELFF. Written as DNA, the CDR3 is TGTGCCAGCAGTTTGCGACAGGGGGCGGGGAACACCGGGGAGCTGTTTTTT.

CDR3 loop: CASSFSTDNQPQHF. CDR3 bases: TGTGCCAGCAGCTTTTCAACAGATAATCAGCCCCAGCATTTT. V is TRBV7-8 and J is TRBJ1-5; the D is unclear. CDR1 and CDR2 (germline): SGHVS, FQNEAQ. The V end lost 3 bases, the J end lost 4 bases, and 10 bases lay between the germline ends. The CDR3 runs to 14 residues. The complete variable domain, with remaining parts taken from reference TRBV7-8 and TRBJ1-5, reads GAGVSQSPRYKVAKRGQDVALRCDPISGHVSLFWYQQALGQGPEFLTYFQNEAQLDKSGLPSDRFFAERPEGSVSTLKIQRTQQEDSAVYLCASSFSTDNQPQHFGDGTRLSIL.

The chain recombines TRBV28 with TRBJ1-2; TRBD1 is a possible D gene (5 bases). Germline V CDR1 and CDR2: MDHEN, SYDVKM. The CDR3 length is 12 residues. V was cut by 5 bases and J by 5 bases, with 9 bases left in between. The chain's CDR3 is CASSASGYGYTF. The CDR3, as DNA: TGTGCCAGCAGTGCTTCAGGGTATGGCTACACCTTC.

This sequence joins TRBV2 and TRBJ2-5; TRBD2 is a possible D gene (6 bases). This CDR3 region has 11 residues. V shed 7 bases and J shed 7 bases, with 10 bases lying between them. Germline V CDR1 and CDR2: SNHLY, FYNNEI. As DNA, the CDR3 is TGTGCCAGCATGCTGGAGGGGACCCAGTACTTC. Translating it yields CASMLEGTQYF.

This clone was found once. V and J are TRBV19 and TRBJ2-7; 12 positions match TRBD2. CDR1 and CDR2 (germline): LNHDA, SQIVND (reference sequence). V gave up 4 bases and J gave up 4 bases; unmatched junction bases: 5. The CDR3 loop spans 15 amino acids. The CDR3: CASSTQTSGRYEQYF. CDR3 sequence (DNA): TGTGCCAGTAGTACGCAGACTAGCGGGAGATACGAGCAGTACTTC.

The chain recombines TRBV27 with TRBJ2-1; TRBD2 might be the D (6 bases). Per the germline V gene, CDR1 is MNHEY and CDR2 is SMNVEV (reference sequence). The CDR3 is made up of 13 amino acids. Trimming shortened V by 4 bases and J by 6 bases, and 10 bases separated the two germline ends. Written as DNA, the CDR3 is TGTGCCAGCAGTTACGGGAGTGGCAATGAGCAGTTCTTC. Its protein product is CASSYGSGNEQFF.

This chain connects TRBV7-2 to TRBJ1-5; no reliable D call. The CDR3 extends over 13 amino acids. Germline assignment: CDR1 SGHTA and CDR2 FQGNSA. V gave up 0 bases and J gave up 6 bases, with 6 bases separating them. Written as DNA, the CDR3 is TGTGCCAGCAGCTTAGCATCGGGTCAGCCCCAGCATTTT. It is translated as CASSLASGQPQHF.

This clone was detected a few times. This chain links TRBV7-2 with TRBJ2-4, with TRBD1 identical over 8 bases. Trimming cost V 7 bases and J 13 bases; bases outside gene matches: 9. The CDR3 is 12 amino acids. CDR1 and CDR2 (germline): SGHTA, FQGNSA. The CDR3 loop reads CASNRGQGGQYF. The CDR3 DNA is TGTGCCAGCAACAGAGGACAGGGCGGACAGTACTTC.

This chain connects TRBV12-3 or TRBV12-4 to TRBJ2-4; D is perhaps TRBD1 (5 bases). CDR3 length equals 13 residues. Trimming removed 0 bases at V and 9 bases at J, with 9 bases between. CDR3 sequence reads: CASSLARVTIQYF. CDR3 sequence (DNA): TGTGCCAGCAGTTTAGCCAGGGTGACCATTCAGTACTTC.

The chain combines TRBV4-3 with TRBJ2-7, with D possibly matching TRBD2 (6 bases). In germline, CDR1 is LGHNA, CDR2 YSLEER. With 0 bases removed from V and 2 bases from J, the gap between germline ends came to 11 bases. The CDR3 runs to 15 residues. CDR3 region: CASSQDAGNPYEQYF. As DNA, the CDR3 is TGCGCCAGCAGCCAAGACGCGGGAAACCCCTACGAGCAGTACTTC.

The genes are TRBV5-1 and TRBJ2-7; a weak D match, TRBD1 (5 bases). CDR3 length: 13 amino acids. Germline CDR1 is SGHRS and CDR2 is YFSETQ. V lost 3 bases, J lost 4 bases, and 11 bases lay in between. DNA for the CDR3: TGCGCCAGCAGCTCAGGGCCTCCGTACGAGCAGTACTTC. Protein product: CASSSGPPYEQYF.